Listed here are 32 T cell receptor beta chains from one sample, sequenced in a study of T cell repertoires in cytomegalovirus infection. These receptors lack a known antigen. A single record per CDR3 protein comes from TCRdb applying MiXCR to the reads. The sample carries nearly 700,000 distinct CDR3 sequences, about 33% recorded once. This specimen consisted of cultured PBMCs, obtained from culture after CMV antigen stimulation. These receptors came from a human donor in good health (CMV status not recorded). Some clones in this sample may be carry-over from other donors' samples.

The V gene is TRBV7-4, the J gene TRBJ2-1; TRBD2 matches at 11 bases. Trimming removed 5 bases from V and 10 bases from J; junction bases left unmatched: 10. This CDR3 is built from 15 residues. Germline assignment: CDR1 SGHVT and CDR2 SQSDAQ. The CDR3 coding sequence is TGTGCCAGCAGCAGCCGACTAGCGGGGAACGGGGAGCAGTTCTTC. Translation gives CASSSRLAGNGEQFF.

This clonotype was counted many times. The chain combines TRBV6-1 with TRBJ1-2; the D gene is possibly TRBD1 (5 bases). V dropped 1 base and J dropped 1 base, with 10 bases sitting between them. CDR3 length equals 15 residues. CDR1 MNHNS and CDR2 SASEGT come from the germline V gene. The CDR3 protein is CASSEGGPFNYGYTF. The DNA of the CDR3 is TGTGCCAGCAGTGAAGGGGGCCCTTTTAACTATGGCTACACCTTC.

As DNA, the CDR3 is TGTGCCAGAGGGTGGGCCGGGGAGCTGTTTTTT. Protein product: CARGWAGELFF. The chain joins TRBV6-1 to TRBJ2-2; no clear D gene. CDR1 and CDR2 from the germline V gene are MNHNS and SASEGT. There are 11 residues in the CDR3. V was trimmed by 9 bases and J by 6 bases, leaving 8 bases between them.

In its sample, this clonotype was seen a few times. The chain employs TRBV6-2 or TRBV6-3 and TRBJ2-3, with 7 bases lining up with TRBD1. The CDR3 consists of 16 residues. Germline lookup yields CDR1 MNHEY and CDR2 SVGEGT. Trimming at V came to 2 bases and at J to 0 bases, leaving 5 bases not matched to a gene. This CDR3 is CASSYETGRSTDTQYF. For the CDR3, the DNA is TGTGCCAGCAGTTACGAGACAGGGAGAAGCACAGATACGCAGTATTTT.

This chain uses TRBV6-8 with TRBJ2-1; TRBD1 is a possible D gene (7 bases). This CDR3 has 17 residues. Trimming left V 4 bases short and J 8 bases short, with 24 bases between. Germline lookup yields CDR1 MNHGY and CDR2 SAAAGT. CDR3 DNA sequence: TGTGCCAGCAGTTCCTCCTCCCGACAGGGACTTTTACATGAGCAGTTCTTC. The encoded protein is CASSSSSRQGLLHEQFF.

This rearrangement joins TRBV12-3 or TRBV12-4 to TRBJ2-1, with D tentatively TRBD1 (6 bases). This CDR3 contains 16 residues. V lost 3 bases and J 4 bases, leaving 16 bases between the germline ends. CDR3 sequence: CASSFGTSLQYNEQFF. CDR3 DNA: TGTGCCAGCAGTTTTGGGACATCCCTTCAATACAATGAGCAGTTCTTC.

The chain combines TRBV28 with TRBJ1-1; 7 nucleotides align to TRBD1. Germline CDR1 and CDR2: MDHEN and SYDVKM. The CDR3 extends over 13 amino acids. Losses at the gene ends were 3 bases for V and 3 bases for J; bases not matched to a gene: 1. The CDR3 protein is CASSFRGYTEAFF. The CDR3 nucleotides read TGTGCCAGCAGTTTCAGGGGGTACACTGAAGCTTTCTTT.

This clonotype was seen repeatedly, ten times or more. V gene TRBV12-3 or TRBV12-4 combines with J gene TRBJ2-2; the match to TRBD2 covers 10 bases. The CDR3 sequence is 16 residues long. J was trimmed by 3 bases and V by 5 bases; bases with no gene match: 6. CDR3 loop: CASSDLTSGYTGELFF. Here the CDR3 DNA reads TGTGCCAGCAGTGACCTGACTAGCGGGTACACCGGGGAGCTGTTTTTT.

This clonotype has more than one count but fewer than ten. The chain couples TRBV7-2 to TRBJ2-1, with D perhaps matching TRBD1 or TRBD2 (6 bases each). V was trimmed by 4 bases and J by 7 bases, leaving 23 bases between them. Per the germline V gene, CDR1 is SGHTA and CDR2 is FQGNSA. This CDR3 is built from 17 residues. In DNA, the CDR3 is TGTGCCAGCAGCTCCCTCGGTGGGGGGCCTTCGTTAAATGAGCAGTTCTTC. Encoded protein: CASSSLGGGPSLNEQFF.

The V call is TRBV5-6, the J call TRBJ2-7, with TRBD2 matching 9 bases. V was pared by 4 bases and J by 0 bases, with 8 bases of the junction left unmatched. CDR1 and CDR2 from the germline V gene are SGHDT and YYEEEE. This CDR3 is built from 16 residues. The CDR3 protein is CASSQRLAVTSYEQYF. The CDR3 nucleotides read TGTGCCAGCAGCCAACGACTAGCGGTGACCTCCTACGAGCAGTACTTC.

The rearrangement uses TRBV4-1 and TRBJ1-5; 7 nucleotides match TRBD1. Trimming took 2 bases from V and 2 from J; bases not matched to a gene: 6. The CDR3 is 16 amino acids. Germline lookup yields CDR1 MGHRA and CDR2 YSYEKL. The CDR3 DNA reads TGCGCCAGCAGCCAAATCCTCGGACAGGGCAATCAGCCCCAGCATTTT. Translation gives CASSQILGQGNQPQHF.

The table lists this clonotype with a few counts. The CDR3 is CATSSAIVRYEQYF. For the CDR3, the DNA is TGTGCCACCTCGTCTGCGATAGTCAGATACGAGCAGTACTTC. The rearrangement uses TRBV15 and TRBJ2-7; unclear D gene. Trimming removed 8 bases at V and 4 bases at J, with 18 bases between. The V gene's germline CDR1 is LNHNV and CDR2 YYDKDF (reference sequence). This CDR3 spans 14 amino acids.

This chain links TRBV7-3 with TRBJ2-3; 8 nucleotides align to TRBD1. Germline trimming cut 3 bases from V and 6 bases from J; bases unmatched to any gene: 5. Germline V gives CDR1 SGHTA, CDR2 FQGTGA. The CDR3 consists of 14 residues. CDR3 in amino acids: CASSFQGAKDTQYF. CDR3 coding DNA: TGTGCCAGCAGCTTTCAGGGGGCGAAGGATACGCAGTATTTT.

The V and J genes are TRBV11-2 and TRBJ2-3; weak D call: TRBD2 (6 bases). Germline V CDR1 and CDR2: SGHAT, FQNNGV. The CDR3 is made up of 17 amino acids. Trimming left V 5 bases short and J 8 bases short, with 26 bases between. The CDR3 sequence: CASSPTIYTSLPRTQYF. The CDR3 nucleotides read TGTGCCAGCAGCCCCACGATATATACTAGCTTACCACGTACGCAGTATTTT. The full variable domain, with the rest looked up from reference TRBV11-2 and TRBJ2-3, is EAGVAQSPRYKIIEKRQSVAFWCNPISGHATLYWYQQILGQGPKLLIQFQNNGVVDDSQLPKDRFSAERLKGVDSTLKIQPAKLEDSAVYLCASSPTIYTSLPRTQYFGPGTRLTVL.

The table lists this clonotype with a few counts. The chain recombines TRBV7-2 with TRBJ2-7; no clear D. This CDR3 has 14 residues. Germline-derived CDR1 and CDR2 are SGHTA and FQGNSA. V was shortened by 0 bases and J by 2 bases, with 8 bases between the two germline ends. The CDR3 coding sequence is TGTGCCAGCAGCTTAGCGCTACACCCCTACGAGCAGTACTTC. Its protein is CASSLALHPYEQYF. The full variable domain, its missing parts supplied by reference TRBV7-2 and TRBJ2-7, is GAGVSQSPSNKVTEKGKDVELRCDPISGHTALYWYRQSLGQGLEFLIYFQGNSAPDKSGLPSDRFSAERTGGSVSTLTIQRTQQEDSAVYLCASSLALHPYEQYFGPGTRLTVT.

The V and J genes are TRBV5-1 and TRBJ1-1; 7 positions agree with TRBD1. The CDR3 extends over 14 amino acids. Per the germline V gene, CDR1 is SGHRS and CDR2 is YFSETQ. J was trimmed by 5 bases and V by 3 bases; bases with no gene match: 7. CDR3 protein: CASSWLTGRTEAFF. CDR3 in DNA: TGCGCCAGCAGCTGGTTGACAGGGCGGACTGAAGCTTTCTTT.

This clonotype turned up a few times. V gene TRBV10-3 combines with J gene TRBJ1-2; no clear D gene. The germline V gene encodes CDR1 ENHRY and CDR2 SYGVKD. The CDR3 loop spans 14 amino acids. V lost 0 bases and J lost 5, with 10 bases in between. This CDR3 is CAISESLTAYGYTF. As DNA, the CDR3 is TGTGCCATCAGTGAGTCGTTGACCGCTTATGGCTACACCTTC.

This clonotype showed up many times. V usage is TRBV6-2 or TRBV6-3 and J usage is TRBJ2-5, with D unclear. The germline V gene encodes CDR1 MNHEY and CDR2 SVGEGT. This CDR3 is 11 amino acids long. Trimming removed 8 bases at V and 7 bases at J, with 11 bases between. The CDR3 spells CASGDGGTQYF. CDR3 coding DNA: TGTGCCAGCGGTGACGGCGGGACCCAGTACTTC.

The rearrangement links TRBV6-1 to TRBJ2-3; D perhaps matches TRBD1 (5 bases). Germline values: CDR1 MNHNS, CDR2 SASEGT. V was cut by 2 bases and J by 4 bases, with 7 bases left in between. The CDR3 is 13 residues long. CDR3 bases: TGTGCCAGCAGTGAACGACAGCCAGATACGCAGTATTTT. Its translation: CASSERQPDTQYF.

The chain has TRBV7-6 and TRBJ2-1, with 13 positions matching TRBD2. The CDR3 runs to 17 residues. Germline V lookup: CDR1 SGHVS, CDR2 FNYEAQ. Losses at the gene ends were 4 bases for V and 1 base for J; bases not matched to a gene: 4. CDR3 DNA sequence: TGTGCCAGCAGCTCACTAGCGGGGGGGCTATCCTACAATGAGCAGTTCTTC. It encodes CASSSLAGGLSYNEQFF.

The J gene is TRBJ2-1, the V gene TRBV12-5, with 13 bases fitting TRBD2. With V trimmed by 4 bases and J by 4 bases, 7 bases remained unmatched. This CDR3 has 17 residues. Germline CDR1 reads LGHNT; CDR2 reads FRNRAP. DNA for the CDR3: TGTGCTAGTGGTTCGAGACTAGCGGGAGGAATTTACAATGAGCAGTTCTTC. As protein: CASGSRLAGGIYNEQFF.

The chain links TRBV19 to TRBJ2-2, with no clear D. The V end was cut by 3 bases, the J end by 6 bases, with 11 bases between. The CDR3 covers 14 residues. Germline V lookup: CDR1 LNHDA, CDR2 SQIVND (reference sequence). CDR3 coding DNA: TGTGCCAGTAGTATGCTAGTCCCCCCCGGGGAGCTGTTTTTT. This sequence encodes CASSMLVPPGELFF.

This clonotype was recorded at least ten times. V gene TRBV7-2 combines with J gene TRBJ2-2; 7 bases line up with TRBD2. The ends lost 2 bases at V and 3 bases at J; junction bases unmatched: 9. Looked up from germline, CDR1 is SGHTA and CDR2 is FQGNSA. The CDR3 runs to 17 residues. Here the CDR3 DNA reads TGTGCCAGCAGCTTAACCCCTACTAGCGTTTACACCGGGGAGCTGTTTTTT. It translates to CASSLTPTSVYTGELFF.

Only a few counts were recorded for this clonotype. V and J are TRBV5-1 and TRBJ1-2; 7 nucleotides line up with TRBD1. Germline V gives CDR1 SGHRS, CDR2 YFSETQ. This CDR3 has 15 residues. J was trimmed by 6 bases and V by 1 base; bases with no gene match: 9. The CDR3: CASSLLAGGSDGYTF. The CDR3 region has the DNA TGCGCCAGCAGCTTGTTGGCAGGGGGATCGGATGGCTACACCTTC.

The V gene is TRBV6-8, the J gene TRBJ2-7; TRBD2 agrees at 8 bases. J lost 2 bases, V lost 8 bases, and 8 bases had no gene match. CDR1 and CDR2 from the germline V gene are MNHGY and SAAAGT. The length of the CDR3 is 14 residues. The CDR3 nucleotides are TGTGCCAGCGTTGGCGGGAGGTCCCCCTACGAGCAGTACTTC. It translates to CASVGGRSPYEQYF.

The chain joins TRBV5-4 to TRBJ2-5; 8 bases align to TRBD2. V trimming: 1 base; J trimming: 4 bases; junction bases outside the gene matches: 12. The CDR3 spans 17 residues. Germline V gene lookup returns CDR1 SGHNT and CDR2 YYREEE (reference sequence). CDR3 DNA: TGTGCCAGCAGCTTGTCTATAAGGCGGGGGGCGGGAGAGACCCAGTACTTC. Its protein product is CASSLSIRRGAGETQYF.

This clonotype was observed a handful of times. J is TRBJ2-7 and V is TRBV7-9, with D perhaps TRBD2 (5 bases). Trimming shortened V by 5 bases and J by 5 bases, and 10 bases separated the two germline ends. CDR1 is SEHNR and CDR2 is FQNEAQ in the germline V gene (reference sequence). This CDR3 is built from 12 residues. In DNA form, the CDR3 reads TGTGCCAGCAGCCCGGACTGGAACGAGCAGTACTTC. This sequence encodes CASSPDWNEQYF.

This chain uses TRBV28 with TRBJ2-7, with D uncertain. Trimming stripped 7 bases from V and 4 bases from J, with 17 bases between. Germline CDR1 is MDHEN and CDR2 is SYDVKM. The CDR3 is 14 residues long. DNA of the CDR3: TGTGCCAGCACGTCGGTGACGGAAAGGTACGAGCAGTACTTC. Encoded protein: CASTSVTERYEQYF.

The chain employs TRBV7-2 and TRBJ1-1; weak D call: TRBD1 (5 bases). Looked up from germline, CDR1 is SGHTA and CDR2 is FQGNSA. Trimming cost V 1 base and J 5 bases, with 11 bases left between them. CDR3 length: 14 amino acids. CDR3: CASSLVTRGTEAFF. CDR3 nucleotide sequence: TGTGCCAGCAGCTTAGTGACCCGGGGGACTGAAGCTTTCTTT.

The V and J genes are TRBV6-1 and TRBJ1-1, with D possibly TRBD1 on 6 matching bases. From germline, CDR1 is MNHNS and CDR2 SASEGT. Trimming left V 1 base short and J 5 bases short, with 11 bases between. CDR3 length: 14 amino acids. The CDR3 sequence is CASSEGGAWTEAFF. Here the CDR3 DNA reads TGTGCCAGCAGTGAAGGGGGGGCATGGACTGAAGCTTTCTTT.

The chain uses TRBV15 and TRBJ1-3, with D possibly being TRBD1 (6 bases). Germline CDR1 LNHNV, CDR2 YYDKDF (reference sequence). CDR3 length equals 15 residues. The V gene lost 6 bases and the J gene lost 0 bases, with 12 bases spanning the gap. This CDR3 reads CATRTDRSSGNTIYF. CDR3 DNA: TGTGCCACCAGAACAGACAGGAGCTCTGGAAACACCATATATTTT.

The chain is built from TRBV7-9 and TRBJ1-1; the D is unclear. The V gene's germline CDR1 is SEHNR and CDR2 FQNEAQ (reference sequence). V shed 10 bases and J shed 1 base, with 10 bases lying between them. CDR3 size: 12 residues. The CDR3 here is CATNLGNTEAFF. The CDR3 DNA reads TGTGCCACCAACCTTGGGAACACTGAAGCTTTCTTT.